This TCR beta chain was identified during a study of cytomegalovirus exposure and HLA in healthy donors. Whole-study context: The approximately 120 validation repertoires were reported in a later analysis to have been generated on the same platform as the approximately 700 first-cohort repertoires.

The assay was immunoSEQ multiplex PCR, and TCRdb's table has in-frame clones only and misses some. The sample includes some 150,000 clones, around nine tenths seen only once; the top ten take roughly 1.4%. There are 15 residues in the CDR3. Germline CDR1 and CDR2: SGHNT and YYREEE (reference sequence). The trim removed 0 bases at V and 3 bases at J, leaving 5 bases unmatched. The study's findings and limits: The finding came from a later analysis; first-cohort TCR clusters tended to co-occur in the roughly 110 validation repertoires.

On this clone itself: Its antigen is not identified.

Material: PBMCs. The V and J genes are TRBV5-4 and TRBJ2-7; 8 nucleotides line up with TRBD1. The TCR sequence derives from a woman aged 25 to 39 in good health and CMV-seronegative. CDR3: CASSLALGTGYEQYF. CDR3 nucleotides: TGTGCCAGCAGCTTGGCCTTGGGGACAGGCTACGAGCAGTACTTC.